The 5 T cell receptor beta chains presented below share a single source sample, sequenced in a study of T cell repertoires in cytomegalovirus infection. Each CDR3 protein gets one entry after TCRdb re-called the reads with MiXCR. The sample contains some 480,000 distinct CDR3 sequences, roughly 34% of which appear only once. Their antigen targets remain unknown. Sequencing was performed on cultured PBMCs, taken from culture after CMV antigen stimulation. Receptors originate from a human donor in good health (CMV status not recorded). Some clones in this sample may be carry-over from other donors' samples.

The gene calls are TRBV7-2 and TRBJ1-2, with D possibly TRBD1 on 6 matching bases. Germline CDR1 is SGHTA and CDR2 is FQGNSA. Trimming removed 0 bases from V and 8 bases from J, with 16 bases in between. CDR3 length: 15 amino acids. The CDR3 protein is CASSLAGGGQVGYTF. For the CDR3, the DNA is TGTGCCAGCAGCTTAGCGGGGGGCGGGCAGGTCGGCTACACCTTC.

CDR3: CASSFLSGNQPQHF. The CDR3 DNA reads as TGTGCCAGCAGTTTCTTAAGTGGCAATCAGCCCCAGCATTTT. The rearrangement joins TRBV28 to TRBJ1-5; D remains unclear. Between the trimmed V and J ends, which lost 3 bases and 2 bases, there was a span of 8 bases. This CDR3 is built from 14 residues. Germline V gene lookup returns CDR1 MDHEN and CDR2 SYDVKM.

The chain joins TRBV19 to TRBJ2-5; TRBD2 agrees at 9 bases. Germline trimming cut 3 bases from V and 3 bases from J; bases unmatched to any gene: 8. CDR3 length: 16 amino acids. Germline V CDR1 and CDR2: LNHDA, SQIVND (reference sequence). In DNA, the CDR3 is TGTGCCAGTAGTATCCGTTCGGTAGCGGGGGAAGAGACCCAGTACTTC. Protein product: CASSIRSVAGEETQYF.

This clonotype was detected only a few times. The chain uses TRBV7-9 and TRBJ1-1, with D perhaps matching TRBD1 (6 bases). V was trimmed by 4 bases and J by 0 bases, leaving 9 bases between them. This CDR3 spans 14 amino acids. CDR1 is SEHNR, CDR2 FQNEAQ, per germline (reference sequence). CDR3 nucleotides: TGTGCCAGCAGCTCGAGGGGGATGAACACTGAAGCTTTCTTT. Translation: CASSSRGMNTEAFF. Full variable domain (remainder filled in from reference TRBV7-9 and TRBJ1-1): DTGVSQNPRHKITKRGQNVTFRCDPISEHNRLYWYRQTLGQGPEFLTYFQNEAQLEKSRLLSDRFSAERPKGSFSTLEIQRTEQGDSAMYLCASSSRGMNTEAFFGQGTRLTVV.

This clonotype was picked up a small number of times. The chain is built from TRBV12-3 or TRBV12-4 and TRBJ1-4; the D gene is possibly TRBD1 (5 bases). This CDR3 comprises 16 residues. V dropped 6 bases and J dropped 6 bases, with 20 bases sitting between them. CDR3 sequence reads: CASSRSGTRVDEKLFF. The CDR3 DNA follows: TGTGCCAGCAGCCGAAGCGGGACCCGAGTTGATGAAAAACTGTTTTTT.